The rows below give T cell receptor beta chains drawn from one sample of a study of T cell changes during pregnancy in multiple sclerosis. Clones were sequenced by immunoSEQ multiplex PCR, and TCRdb holds only the in-frame ones, with some missing. The table records 35,000 to 40,000 clones, around 90% of them present only once. The material was CD8+ T cells from peripheral blood mononuclear cells, obtained in the third trimester of pregnancy. These receptors all come from a female donor with multiple sclerosis, enrolled in a pregnancy study. Each CDR3 is given with its conserved first and last residue. D genes are given only for firm matches. A row's size may be missing; if present it is once, few, many or a size class.

CDR3,DNA,J,D,length,V,size
CASSSGVWNTEAFF,TGTGCCAGCAGTTCGGGGGTCTGGAACACTGAAGCTTTCTTT,TRBJ1-1,NA,14,TRBV27,NA
CASSYAGRNTEAFF,TGTGCCAGCAGTTACGCGGGGAGGAACACTGAAGCTTTCTTT,TRBJ1-1,NA,14,TRBV6-6,NA
CASSGGRTAKQYF,TGTGCCAGTTCCGGGGGGCGGACAGCAAAGCAGTATTTT,TRBJ2-3,NA,13,TRBV2,NA
CASSFPAGGETQYF,TGTGCCAGCAGCTTCCCAGCGGGAGGAGAGACCCAGTACTTC,TRBJ2-5,TRBD2,14,TRBV5-5,NA
CASSPGLAGRDEQFF,TGCGCCAGCAGCCCCGGACTAGCGGGGAGGGATGAGCAGTTCTTC,TRBJ2-1,TRBD2,15,TRBV5-1,NA
CASSLGGTGREETQYF,TGTGCCAGCAGCTTGGGTGGGACAGGGCGAGAAGAGACCCAGTACTTC,TRBJ2-5,TRBD1,16,TRBV5-6,NA
CASSAVTGSLDEQYF,TGTGCCAGCAGCGCTGTGACAGGGAGTCTCGACGAGCAGTACTTC,TRBJ2-7,TRBD1,15,TRBV9,NA
CASSIDQANEQFF,TGTGCCAGTAGTATAGATCAGGCCAATGAGCAGTTCTTC,TRBJ2-1,NA,13,TRBV19,NA
CATSRVPRALDNEQFF,TGTGCCACCAGCAGAGTCCCCAGGGCCCTGGACAATGAGCAGTTCTTC,TRBJ2-1,NA,16,TRBV15,once
CASSEGLAGGYEQYF,TGTGCCAGCAGTGAGGGACTAGCGGGGGGCTACGAGCAGTACTTC,TRBJ2-7,TRBD2,15,TRBV6-1,NA
CASSPGLAGPPDTQYF,TGTGCCAGCAGCCCAGGACTAGCGGGGCCCCCCGATACGCAGTATTTT,TRBJ2-3,TRBD2,16,TRBV28,NA
CALELAGGPQDTQYF,TGTGCCTTAGAGTTAGCGGGGGGGCCGCAAGATACGCAGTATTTT,TRBJ2-3,TRBD2,15,TRBV30,NA
CASSQTETEAFF,TGTGCCAGCAGCCAGACAGAAACTGAAGCTTTCTTT,TRBJ1-1,NA,12,TRBV5-6,NA
CSALDGHRYGYTF,TGCAGCGCCCTGGACGGACACCGCTATGGCTACACCTTC,TRBJ1-2,NA,13,TRBV29-1,NA
CASSRTGEPGELFF,TGTGCCAGCAGTCGGACAGGGGAGCCCGGGGAGCTGTTTTTT,TRBJ2-2,TRBD1,14,TRBV6-4,NA
CASSQDGPGKEDTEAFF,TGCGCCAGCAGCCAAGATGGGCCAGGGAAAGAGGACACTGAAGCTTTCTTT,TRBJ1-1,NA,17,TRBV4-3,NA
CASSEGQLVRQPQHF,TGTGCCAGCAGTGAGGGACAGCTCGTACGCCAGCCCCAGCATTTT,TRBJ1-5,TRBD1,15,TRBV6-1,NA
CASSEGGVWGYGYTF,TGTGCCAGCAGTGAGGGGGGGGTGTGGGGCTATGGCTACACCTTC,TRBJ1-2,NA,15,TRBV6-1,NA
CASNREGRTEAFF,TGTGCCAGCAACCGGGAAGGGCGGACTGAAGCTTTCTTT,TRBJ1-1,NA,13,TRBV2,once
CASSVGQGGTPLHF,TGTGCCAGCAGTGTAGGTCAGGGTGGTACACCCCTCCACTTT,TRBJ1-6,NA,14,TRBV25-1,once
CATSNRVSYEQYF,TGTGCCACCAGCAACAGGGTTTCCTACGAGCAGTACTTC,TRBJ2-7,NA,13,TRBV15,NA
CASSDARQGVLDQPQHF,TGTGCCAGCAGTGATGCTAGACAGGGAGTATTGGATCAGCCCCAGCATTTT,TRBJ1-5,TRBD1,17,TRBV25-1,NA
CASSLFQGGYEQYF,TGTGCCAGCAGTTTATTTCAGGGCGGCTACGAGCAGTACTTC,TRBJ2-7,NA,14,TRBV27,NA
CASSAGSLAGGNEQFF,TGTGCCAGCAGCGCAGGGTCACTAGCGGGGGGGAATGAGCAGTTCTTC,TRBJ2-1,TRBD2,16,TRBV13,once
CASRSGDYTEAFF,TGTGCCAGCAGGTCGGGGGACTACACTGAAGCTTTCTTT,TRBJ1-1,NA,13,TRBV6-1,NA
CASSFFASGTYTEAFF,TGCGCCAGCAGCTTCTTCGCCTCGGGTACCTACACTGAAGCTTTCTTT,TRBJ1-1,NA,16,TRBV4-3,NA
CASSEDVADSPYEQYF,TGTGCCAGCAGTGAAGATGTGGCGGATTCGCCCTACGAGCAGTACTTC,TRBJ2-7,NA,16,TRBV2,NA
CASSRSGTLHSPLHF,TGCGCCAGCAGCCGCTCCGGGACACTACATTCACCCCTCCACTTT,TRBJ1-6,NA,15,TRBV4-1,NA
CASSPLAGRSSYNEQFF,TGTGCCAGCAGCCCCCTGGCGGGGCGGAGCTCCTACAATGAGCAGTTCTTC,TRBJ2-1,NA,17,TRBV7-9,NA
CAWSPGTDEAFF,TGTGCCTGGAGCCCCGGGACAGATGAAGCTTTCTTT,TRBJ1-1,TRBD1,12,TRBV30,NA
CASSIDLEPPHTEAFF,TGTGCCAGTAGTATAGATCTGGAGCCCCCCCACACTGAAGCTTTCTTT,TRBJ1-1,NA,16,TRBV19,NA
CASSVDIPDTQYF,TGTGCCAGCAGCGTAGATATCCCAGATACGCAGTATTTT,TRBJ2-3,NA,13,TRBV9,once
CASSQAGGSHYGYTF,TGCGCCAGCAGCCAAGCTGGGGGGTCTCACTATGGCTACACCTTC,TRBJ1-2,NA,15,TRBV4-3,NA
CASNPVGGNEKLFF,TGTGCCAGTAACCCGGTGGGGGGGAATGAAAAACTGTTTTTT,TRBJ1-4,NA,14,TRBV19,NA
CASSSYELNTEAFF,TGTGCCAGCAGCTCCTATGAGTTGAACACTGAAGCTTTCTTT,TRBJ1-1,NA,14,TRBV13,NA
CASSYAPGADEQYF,TGTGCCAGCAGTTACGCCCCAGGGGCCGACGAGCAGTACTTC,TRBJ2-7,NA,14,TRBV6-5,NA
CASSIVLRGNQPQHF,TGTGCCAGTAGTATAGTCTTGAGGGGCAATCAGCCCCAGCATTTT,TRBJ1-5,NA,15,TRBV19,NA
CASSVWGQFQETQYF,TGTGCCAGCAGCGTGTGGGGACAGTTCCAAGAGACCCAGTACTTC,TRBJ2-5,TRBD1,15,TRBV9,NA
CASSRLTGGREEKLFF,TGCGCCAGCAGCCGACTTACAGGGGGAAGGGAAGAAAAACTGTTTTTT,TRBJ1-4,TRBD1,16,TRBV4-3,NA
CASSQDWSPPLHF,TGCGCCAGCAGCCAAGACTGGAGTCCACCCCTCCACTTT,TRBJ1-6,NA,13,TRBV4-3,NA
CATSISPGQVYEQYF,TGTGCCACCAGCATTTCACCGGGACAAGTCTACGAGCAGTACTTC,TRBJ2-7,NA,15,TRBV15,NA
CASSSPGLAGYEQFF,TGTGCCAGCAGTTCACCGGGACTAGCGGGGTATGAGCAGTTCTTC,TRBJ2-1,TRBD2,15,TRBV27,NA
CASSPTGDGGTGELFF,TGTGCCAGCAGCCCGACAGGGGACGGGGGCACCGGGGAGCTGTTTTTT,TRBJ2-2,TRBD1,16,TRBV4-2,NA
CASSPTRGPYEQYF,TGTGCCAGCAGCCCAACGCGGGGCCCCTACGAGCAGTACTTC,TRBJ2-7,NA,14,TRBV7-2,NA
CAWSPTGYEQYF,TGTGCCTGGAGCCCTACAGGCTACGAGCAGTACTTC,TRBJ2-7,NA,12,TRBV30,NA